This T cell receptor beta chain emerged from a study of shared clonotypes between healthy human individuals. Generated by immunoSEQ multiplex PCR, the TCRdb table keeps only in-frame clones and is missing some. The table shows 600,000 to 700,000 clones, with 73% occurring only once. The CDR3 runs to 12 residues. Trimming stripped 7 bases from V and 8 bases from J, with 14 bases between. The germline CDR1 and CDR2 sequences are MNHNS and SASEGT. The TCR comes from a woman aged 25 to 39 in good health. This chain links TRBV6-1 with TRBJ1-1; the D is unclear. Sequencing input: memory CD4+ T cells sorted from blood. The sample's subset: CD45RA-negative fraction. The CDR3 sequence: CASIWTPREAFF. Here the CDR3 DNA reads TGTGCCAGCATATGGACGCCCCGGGAAGCTTTCTTT.